The next 6 T cell receptor beta chains were all read from a single sample in a study of T cell changes during pregnancy in multiple sclerosis. Measured with immunoSEQ multiplex PCR; TCRdb has only the in-frame clones, and not every one. The table has 65,000 or so clones, about 90% seen once. Sequencing used peripheral blood, obtained in the second trimester of pregnancy. The receptor set was obtained from a female donor in good health, enrolled as a control in a pregnancy study.

The chain combines TRBV5-4 with TRBJ1-2; 8 bases are shared with TRBD1. Germline V lookup: CDR1 SGHNT, CDR2 YYREEE (reference sequence). V shed 4 bases, J shed 8 bases, and the junction held 13 bases outside the gene matches. The CDR3 sequence is 15 residues long. For the CDR3, the DNA is TGTGCCAGCAGCAGATGGACAGGGCTGGCTGGGGGCTACACCTTC. This translates into CASSRWTGLAGGYTF.

This clone was counted once. The chain joins TRBV19 to TRBJ1-1; 7 bases are a match to TRBD1. The junction had 8 bases not matched to a gene; V was cut back by 7 bases and J by 3 bases. CDR1 is LNHDA and CDR2 is SQIVND in the germline V gene (reference sequence). The CDR3 is made up of 14 amino acids. The CDR3 DNA follows: TGTGCCAGTACCCCCCGGGACAGATACACTGAAGCTTTCTTT. Amino acid sequence: CASTPRDRYTEAFF.

The rearrangement joins TRBV10-3 to TRBJ2-4; tentative D call: TRBD1 (5 bases). Trimming took 5 bases from V and 0 from J, leaving 8 bases between them. From germline, CDR1 is ENHRY and CDR2 SYGVKD. This CDR3 region has 14 residues. The CDR3 is CAISRGEAKNIQYF. The CDR3, as DNA: TGTGCCATCAGTAGGGGTGAAGCCAAAAACATTCAGTACTTC.

In its sample, this clone was seen once. The V call is TRBV5-1, the J call TRBJ2-7, with D tentatively TRBD2 (6 bases). Looked up from germline, CDR1 is SGHRS and CDR2 is YFSETQ. V was cut by 4 bases and J by 3 bases, with 17 bases left in between. The CDR3 runs to 15 residues. CDR3 amino acids: CASSRSVRGDYEQYF. Written as DNA, the CDR3 is TGCGCCAGCAGCCGGTCGGTTCGCGGGGACTACGAGCAGTACTTC.

The chain has TRBV9 and TRBJ2-3; a weak D match, TRBD2 (5 bases). Per germline, CDR1 SGDLS and CDR2 YYNGEE. Trimming took off 10 bases at V and 6 bases at J, with 18 bases between the two ends. The CDR3 consists of 13 residues. CDR3 region: CAFSDSLRDTQYF. CDR3 nucleotides: TGTGCCTTTAGCGACTCACTAAGGGATACGCAGTATTTT.

J is TRBJ2-3 and V is TRBV27, with 8 bases fitting TRBD2. From germline, CDR1 is MNHEY and CDR2 SMNVEV (reference sequence). After removal of 4 bases from V and 3 bases from J, the junction contained 12 bases not matched to a gene. The CDR3 is made up of 17 amino acids. The CDR3 spells CASSWDGRGGGTDTQYF. Written as DNA, the CDR3 is TGTGCCAGCAGTTGGGACGGGAGGGGCGGGGGGACAGATACGCAGTATTTT.